These T cell receptor beta chains were read from a single sample in a study of sequential checkpoint blockade in melanoma. Profiling relied on immunoSEQ multiplex PCR, and the TCRdb table lists in-frame clones only, not all of them. The repertoire consists of 40,000 or so clones, with about nine tenths occurring once and the leading ten covering 9% to 15%. The specimen comprised CD8+ T cells sorted from blood (inferred from file names), sampled from a patient given nivolumab and ipilimumab in sequence. These receptor sequences come from a human donor with melanoma. Each CDR3 is given with its conserved first and last residue. The D gene is left open where the match is weak. Clone size is given for some rows only: seen once, a few or many times, or a class if the clone is expanded.

>TRBV7-9|TRBJ1-5|NA|NA
TGTGCCAGCAGCTTAGGGTCAGGGTTGCATCAGCCCCAGCATTTT
CASSLGSGLHQPQHF
>TRBV6-1|TRBJ2-7|NA|NA
TGTGCCAGCAGTGAGTGGGGGGTCCACTACGAGCAGTACTTC
CASSEWGVHYEQYF
>TRBV18|TRBJ2-2|NA|TRBD2
TGTGCCAGCTCACCTAGCGGGAGCTCTGGAACCGGGGAGCTGTTTTTT
CASSPSGSSGTGELFF
>TRBV10-2|TRBJ2-7|medium-sized|NA
TGCGCCAGCCAATCGGGAGCGCTCCGCTACGAGCAGTACTTC
CASQSGALRYEQYF
>TRBV27|TRBJ2-3|once|TRBD2
TGTGCCAGCAGTCCTCTCCGACTAGCGGGACACACAGATACGCAGTATTTT
CASSPLRLAGHTDTQYF
>TRBV4-1|TRBJ2-2|NA|TRBD2
TGCGCCAGCAGCCAAGTGACGGGGGGATACACCGGGGAGCTGTTTTTT
CASSQVTGGYTGELFF
>TRBV4-2|TRBJ2-2|NA|TRBD2
TGTGCCAGCAGCCCGGGACTAGTAACCGGGGAGCTGTTTTTT
CASSPGLVTGELFF
>TRBV7-3|TRBJ2-1|NA|TRBD2
TGTGCCAGCAGCTCCCCCGACCCCACAGGAGGGAGCGGGGGTGGATACAATGAGCAGTTCTTC
CASSSPDPTGGSGGGYNEQFF
>TRBV7-2|TRBJ2-3|NA|TRBD2
TGTGCCAGCAGCTCTAGCGGGAGGGCCAGATACACAGATACGCAGTATTTT
CASSSSGRARYTDTQYF
>TRBV29-1|TRBJ2-4|NA|TRBD2
TGCAGCGTTGTGGGCGGGAGCAAAAACATTCAGTACTTC
CSVVGGSKNIQYF
>TRBV7-3|TRBJ2-3|NA|TRBD2
TGTGCCAGCAGCCCTAGCGGGAGTATTACAGATACGCAGTATTTT
CASSPSGSITDTQYF
>TRBV10-2|TRBJ1-2|NA|NA
TGCGCCAGCAGTGAGTATAGTGTGCGCTATGGCTACACCTTC
CASSEYSVRYGYTF
>TRBV5-1|TRBJ1-4|NA|NA
TGCGCCAGCAGCTTGAAGTTGGGCCCCCGGCACACTAATGAAAAACTGTTTTTT
CASSLKLGPRHTNEKLFF
>TRBV25-1|TRBJ2-7|once|NA
TGTGCCAGCAGTGAAGGAGGGGACTTGTTATACGAGCAGTACTTC
CASSEGGDLLYEQYF
>TRBV4-1|TRBJ2-1|NA|NA
TGCGCCAGCAGCCTGCCCGGTGGTTTCTACAATGAGCAGTTCTTC
CASSLPGGFYNEQFF
>TRBV2|TRBJ2-1|NA|NA
TGTGCCAGCAGTCTTCGACTAGATCGGTGGATGGATGAGCAGTTCTTC
CASSLRLDRWMDEQFF
>TRBV10-3|TRBJ2-1|NA|TRBD2
TGTGCCATCCTAGCGGAAGAAAACAATGAGCAGTTCTTC
CAILAEENNEQFF
>TRBV29-1|TRBJ2-3|once|TRBD2
TGCAGCGTTGAACTGAGCGGGGTGACTCCTGATACGCAGTATTTT
CSVELSGVTPDTQYF
>TRBV6-5|TRBJ2-5|NA|NA
TGTGCCAGCAATGGGGCCTACCAAGAGACCCAGTACTTC
CASNGAYQETQYF
>TRBV19|TRBJ1-3|NA|NA
TGTGCCAGTAGGGGGATTCAGGGGCTTCCACCCGGAAACACCATATATTTT
CASRGIQGLPPGNTIYF
>TRBV4-1|TRBJ1-2|NA|TRBD1
TGCGCCAGCAGCCAGGACAGGGGGAGTTTCTCCTATGGCTACACCTTC
CASSQDRGSFSYGYTF
>TRBV4-1|TRBJ1-5|NA|NA
TGCGCCAGCAGCCAAGATGGGGGCCTAGTTGGCAATCAGCCCCAGCATTTT
CASSQDGGLVGNQPQHF
>TRBV2|TRBJ2-5|NA|NA
TGTGCCAGCAGTGAAGCACGGGCTAGTGGGAGCAACCGGGAGACCCAGTACTTC
CASSEARASGSNRETQYF
>TRBV7-8|TRBJ2-1|NA|TRBD2
TGTGCCAGCAGCTTAGCGCGGGGACTAGCGGCAGTCTACAATGAGCAGTTCTTC
CASSLARGLAAVYNEQFF
>TRBV7-9|TRBJ1-5|NA|TRBD1
TGTGCCAGCAGCTCGGGACAGAACAATCAGCCCCAGCATTTT
CASSSGQNNQPQHF
>TRBV10-2|TRBJ2-7|NA|TRBD2
TGCGCCAGCAGTGAAATCGGCGGACTAGCGTCAAGCCGTATTTCCTACGAGCAGTACTTC
CASSEIGGLASSRISYEQYF
>TRBV7-6|TRBJ1-1|NA|NA
TGTGCCAGCAGCTTAGTTGGCGGGAGGAGCACTGAAGCTTTCTTT
CASSLVGGRSTEAFF
>TRBV4-3|TRBJ1-1|NA|NA
TGCGCCAGCAGCCAAGGTCATCAGGGCAACACTGAAGCTTTCTTT
CASSQGHQGNTEAFF
>TRBV9|TRBJ1-4|once|TRBD1
TGTGCCAGCAGCGAGACAGGGGTTGTAGATGAAAAACTGTTTTTT
CASSETGVVDEKLFF
>TRBV6-5|TRBJ2-2|NA|NA
TGTGCCAGCAGCCACAGGGCCCCAGTGGCCGGGGAGCTGTTTTTT
CASSHRAPVAGELFF
>TRBV27|TRBJ1-5|NA|NA
TGTGCCAGCGGTCTAGTGAATCAGCCCCAGCATTTT
CASGLVNQPQHF
>TRBV29-1|TRBJ1-3|NA|NA
TGCAGCGTTGGGGCAAGGGGCCGAAACACCATATATTTT
CSVGARGRNTIYF
>TRBV27|TRBJ2-7|NA|NA
TGTGCCAGCAGTCCCCGACAGATAAGCTCCTACGAGCAGTACTTC
CASSPRQISSYEQYF
>TRBV4-1|TRBJ1-4|NA|NA
TGCGCCAGCAGCCAAGAAGTTTGGAGTCGTCATGAAAAACTGTTTTTT
CASSQEVWSRHEKLFF
>TRBV7-2|TRBJ2-7|NA|TRBD2
TGTGCCAGCAGCTTTGCGGGGGGCCAGGGAAAGCAGTACTTC
CASSFAGGQGKQYF
>TRBV28|TRBJ2-5|NA|NA
TGTGCGACCACCTCACAGGACCAAGAGACCCAGTACTTC
CATTSQDQETQYF
>TRBV25-1|TRBJ2-1|NA|TRBD2
TGTGCCAGCAGTTCGGCGGGAGTATCGGATGATGAGCAGTTCTTC
CASSSAGVSDDEQFF